A single T cell receptor (beta chain) is shown here with its context. Its target is not known. The sample originates from a study of T cells after yellow fever vaccination. Germline values: CDR1 MDHEN, CDR2 SYDVKM. This CDR3 spans 15 amino acids. Trimming at V came to 1 base and at J to 10 bases, leaving 7 bases not matched to a gene. Study findings and constraints: The booster response re-showed most primary clones: 96% CD4, more than 80% CD8. Abundant bulk-derived clonotypes could contaminate FACS-sorted repertoires. Only a minor proportion of clonotypes was detected across both CD4 and CD8 compartments.

It was through 5'RACE template switching that TCR cDNA was made, with a universal primer site and UMIs added. TCRdb processed the 5' RACE reads anew with MiXCR; each CDR3 protein has one entry. The repertoire holds approximately 330,000 distinct CDR3 sequences, with over 4% as singletons. This receptor was obtained from a young man who received the YFV17D yellow fever vaccine. The V gene is TRBV28, the J gene TRBJ2-1, with TRBD2 matching 10 bases. This specimen was PBMCs, taken 5 days after the yellow fever booster vaccination. The CDR3 sequence is CASSLSSSGGKEQFF. CDR3 in DNA: TGTGCCAGCAGTTTATCGTCTAGCGGGGGCAAAGAGCAGTTCTTC. Based on the CDR3 plus reference TRBV28 and TRBJ2-1, the full variable domain is DVKVTQSSRYLVKRTGEKVFLECVQDMDHENMFWYRQDPGLGLRLIYFSYDVKMKEKGDIPEGYSVSREKKERFSLILESASTNQTSMYLCASSLSSSGGKEQFFGPGTRLTVL.